A selection of T cell receptor beta chains follows, all from one sample in a study of CXCR3-negative and CXCR3-positive naive CD8 T cells. Reanalyzing the 5' RACE reads, TCRdb keeps one entry per CDR3 protein, without DNA. This table lists about 110,000 distinct CDR3 sequences. The source material was naive CXCR3+ CD8+ T cells from blood. Source of these receptors: a human donor in good health. Some clones in this sample may be carry-over from other donors' samples. Each CDR3 is given with its conserved first and last residue.

V gene	J gene	CDR3 protein
TRBV19	TRBJ1-1	CASRTGNLAFF
TRBV12-3/TRBV12-4	TRBJ2-7	CASSFADGGYEQYF
TRBV29-1	TRBJ1-2	CSVGPLGLDGYTF
TRBV29-1	TRBJ1-2	CSVVGTGSQYGYTF
TRBV6-5	TRBJ1-2	CASRQGWIGGYTF
TRBV28	TRBJ2-7	CASTLTTGGEQYF
TRBV5-1	TRBJ2-3	CASSSIWDTSTDTQYF
TRBV9	TRBJ2-7	CASNAGTQTYEQYF
TRBV29-1	TRBJ2-1	CSVVRELEQFF
TRBV14	TRBJ1-4	CASSQEGRSNEKLFF
TRBV12-3/TRBV12-4	TRBJ2-3	CASSLAGGSTDTQYF
TRBV28	TRBJ2-1	CASSSFDRVTGEDNEQFF
TRBV18	TRBJ1-2	CASSRRTLKDHGYTF
TRBV29-1	TRBJ2-7	CSAWTSGSSYF
TRBV19	TRBJ1-1	CASTNLNTEAFF
TRBV29-1	TRBJ2-1	CSVESVRRGQDDNEQFF
TRBV29-1	TRBJ2-2	CSVEDPDSYTGELFF
TRBV7-9	TRBJ2-5	CASSPTGWGQETQYF
TRBV21-1	TRBJ2-5	CASSHPSLLPTSGVVQETQYF
TRBV29-1	TRBJ2-7	CSVVRESSYEQYF
TRBV12-3/TRBV12-4	TRBJ2-6	CASSSQGGPGANVLTF
TRBV9	TRBJ2-2	CASSFTTGSNTGELFF
TRBV20-1	TRBJ2-7	CSARKRGYNEQYF
TRBV14	TRBJ2-1	CASSPGLVAEQFF
TRBV11-3	TRBJ2-3	CASSPGGTTHTQYF
TRBV6-6	TRBJ2-1	CASSSADNEQFF
TRBV6-2/TRBV6-3	TRBJ2-6	CASSLGVSGANVLTF
TRBV7-3	TRBJ2-3	CASSSSLGSTDTQYF
TRBV28	TRBJ2-7	CASSFQGAREQYF
TRBV4-2	TRBJ2-7	CASSPNLVRGTYEQYF
TRBV29-1	TRBJ2-1	CSVEPQGGYNEQFF
TRBV29-1	TRBJ2-2	CSVAGTSGSNTGELFF
TRBV6-5	TRBJ2-7	CASSYSLGWGTSGSYEQYF
TRBV7-9	TRBJ2-7	CASSSPGEQYF
TRBV3-1	TRBJ2-7	CASSQGTGIPYEQYF
TRBV5-1	TRBJ2-7	CASSDGQGPDEQYF
TRBV7-9	TRBJ2-7	CASSPPGSDYSYEQYF
TRBV15	TRBJ2-5	CATSREGTGETQYF
TRBV30	TRBJ2-7	CAWSVPGFSCEQYF
TRBV27	TRBJ1-3	CASSLGISGNTIYF
TRBV28	TRBJ2-7	CASSLRTRGYEQYF
TRBV5-1	TRBJ2-3	CASSLRSTDTQYF
TRBV7-2	TRBJ2-1	CASSLSSPGLAHNEQLF
TRBV20-1	TRBJ2-7	CSARVVGTSGIEQYF
TRBV19	TRBJ2-7	CASSPGTGFYEQYF
TRBV5-1	TRBJ2-3	CASSFGQLVTDTQYF
TRBV7-7	TRBJ2-2	CASSLEPDTGELFF
TRBV7-9	TRBJ2-7	CASSPRDGLHEQYF